This T cell receptor beta chain emerged from a study of sequential checkpoint blockade in melanoma. Study background: Patients were randomized 1:1 to nivolumab-then-ipilimumab or ipilimumab-then-nivolumab first-line. Both treatment sequences were followed by maintenance nivolumab.

Measured with immunoSEQ multiplex PCR; TCRdb has only the in-frame clones, and not every one. The sample records about 10,000 clones, less than 80% being singletons. Treatment meaning: randomized to nivolumab then ipilimumab (arm A) or the reverse (arm B). No patient had prior DNA-damaging chemotherapy. From thawed PBMCs, live CD3+CD8+ cells negative for CD19 and CD56 were sorted. Per germline, CDR1 SGDLS and CDR2 YYNGEE. The CDR3 covers 16 residues. Trimming stripped 0 bases from V and 3 bases from J, with 12 bases between. Specimen: CD8+ T cells sorted from blood (inferred from file names), collected from a patient given nivolumab and ipilimumab in sequence. The V gene is TRBV9, the J gene TRBJ1-4; D not resolved. The TCR originated in a human donor with melanoma. In nucleotides, the CDR3 is TGTGCCAGCAGCGTAGGCACGGCGGCCCCTAATGAAAAACTGTTTTTT. This gives the protein CASSVGTAAPNEKLFF.